This T cell receptor (beta chain) was profiled in a study of shared clonotypes between healthy human individuals. Data came from immunoSEQ multiplex PCR; TCRdb stores just in-frame clones and leaves some out. The sample includes hundreds of thousands of clones, about 80% of them seen just once. With 5 bases removed from V and 0 bases from J, the gap between germline ends came to 5 bases. CDR1 is GTSNPN, CDR2 SVGIG, per germline (reference sequence). CDR3 length equals 13 residues. The V gene is TRBV30, the J gene TRBJ2-6; no reliable D call. The sequenced sample consisted of memory CD4+ T cells sorted from blood. The subset: CD45RA-negative fraction. The sequence was collected from a young woman in good health. This CDR3 reads CAWYRSGANVLTF. The DNA of the CDR3 is TGTGCCTGGTACCGCTCTGGGGCCAACGTCCTGACTTTC.